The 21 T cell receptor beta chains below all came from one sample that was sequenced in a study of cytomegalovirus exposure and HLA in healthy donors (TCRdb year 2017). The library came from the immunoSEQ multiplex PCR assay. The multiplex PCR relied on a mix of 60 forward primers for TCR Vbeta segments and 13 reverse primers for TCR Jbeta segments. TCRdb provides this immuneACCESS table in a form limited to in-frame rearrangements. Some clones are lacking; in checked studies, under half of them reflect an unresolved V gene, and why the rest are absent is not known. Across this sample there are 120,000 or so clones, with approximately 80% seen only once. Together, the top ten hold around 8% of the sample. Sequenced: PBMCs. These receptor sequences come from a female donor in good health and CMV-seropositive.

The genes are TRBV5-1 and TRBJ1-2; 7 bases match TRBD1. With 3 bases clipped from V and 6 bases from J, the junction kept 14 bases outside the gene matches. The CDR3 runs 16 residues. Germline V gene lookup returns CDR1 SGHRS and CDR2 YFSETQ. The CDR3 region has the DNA TGCGCCAGCAGCTCAGGGGGAAAGCCAGGGGAGGATGGCTACACCTTC. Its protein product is CASSSGGKPGEDGYTF.

The CDR3 DNA follows: TGTGCCAGCAGGACGAATGGTTATGGACTATTAACCTACGAGCAGTACTTC. Protein product: CASRTNGYGLLTYEQYF. The gene calls are TRBV27 and TRBJ2-7, with D perhaps TRBD2 (6 bases). This CDR3 is built from 17 residues. V lost 6 bases and J lost 2, with 23 bases in between. CDR1 and CDR2 (germline): MNHEY, SMNVEV (reference sequence).

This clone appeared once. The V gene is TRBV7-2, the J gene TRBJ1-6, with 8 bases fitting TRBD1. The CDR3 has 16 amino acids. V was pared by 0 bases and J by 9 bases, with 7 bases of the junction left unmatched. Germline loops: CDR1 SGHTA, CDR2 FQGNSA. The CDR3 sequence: CASSLARQGAGSPLHF. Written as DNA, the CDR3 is TGTGCCAGCAGCTTAGCGCGGCAGGGGGCGGGTTCACCCCTCCACTTT. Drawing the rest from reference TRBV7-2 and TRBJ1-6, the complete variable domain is GAGVSQSPSNKVTEKGKDVELRCDPISGHTALYWYRQSLGQGLEFLIYFQGNSAPDKSGLPSDRFSAERTGGSVSTLTIQRTQQEDSAVYLCASSLARQGAGSPLHFGNGTRLTVT.

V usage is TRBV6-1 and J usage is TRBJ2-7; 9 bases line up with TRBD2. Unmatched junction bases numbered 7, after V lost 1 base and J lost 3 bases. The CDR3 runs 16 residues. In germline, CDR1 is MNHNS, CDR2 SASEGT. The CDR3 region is CASSEGVAGDYYEQYF. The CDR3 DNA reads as TGTGCCAGCAGTGAAGGGGTAGCGGGGGATTACTACGAGCAGTACTTC.

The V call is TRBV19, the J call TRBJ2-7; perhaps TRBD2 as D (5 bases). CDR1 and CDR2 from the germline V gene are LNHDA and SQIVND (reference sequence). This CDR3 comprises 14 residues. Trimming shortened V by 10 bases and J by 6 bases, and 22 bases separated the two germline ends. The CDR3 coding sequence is TGTGCCACCGGCCTCGGCGGAGGCTTCGCCGAGCAGTACTTC. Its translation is CATGLGGGFAEQYF. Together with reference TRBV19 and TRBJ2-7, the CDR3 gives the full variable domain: DGGITQSPKYLFRKEGQNVTLSCEQNLNHDAMYWYRQDPGQGLRLIYYSQIVNDFQKGDIAEGYSVSREKKESFPLTVTSAQKNPTAFYLCATGLGGGFAEQYFGPGTRLTVT.

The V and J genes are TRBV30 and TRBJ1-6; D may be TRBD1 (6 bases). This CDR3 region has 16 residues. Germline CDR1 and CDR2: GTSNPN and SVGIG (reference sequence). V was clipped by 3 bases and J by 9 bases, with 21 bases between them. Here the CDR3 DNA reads TGTGCCTGGAGCCGTCAGTCGGGGGGGCCGGGTTCACCCCTCCACTTT. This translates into CAWSRQSGGPGSPLHF.

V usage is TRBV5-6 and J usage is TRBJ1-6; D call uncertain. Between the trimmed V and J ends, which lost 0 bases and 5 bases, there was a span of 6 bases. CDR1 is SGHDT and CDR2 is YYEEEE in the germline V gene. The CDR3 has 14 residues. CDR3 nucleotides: TGTGCCAGCAGCTTGGGAGGAAATAATTCACCCCTCCACTTT. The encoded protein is CASSLGGNNSPLHF.

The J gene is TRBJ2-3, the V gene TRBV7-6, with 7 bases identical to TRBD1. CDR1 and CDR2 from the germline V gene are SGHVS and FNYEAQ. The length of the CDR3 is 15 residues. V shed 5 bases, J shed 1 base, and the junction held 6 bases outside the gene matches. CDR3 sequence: CASSPKGAGTDTQYF. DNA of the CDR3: TGTGCCAGCAGCCCGAAGGGGGCTGGCACAGATACGCAGTATTTT.

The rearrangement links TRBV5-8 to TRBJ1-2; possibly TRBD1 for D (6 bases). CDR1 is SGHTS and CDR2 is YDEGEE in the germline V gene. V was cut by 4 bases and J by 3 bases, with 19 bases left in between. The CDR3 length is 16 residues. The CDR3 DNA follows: TGTGCCAGCAGCCTCACGATCCGCAGGGGAGACTATGGCTACACCTTC. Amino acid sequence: CASSLTIRRGDYGYTF.

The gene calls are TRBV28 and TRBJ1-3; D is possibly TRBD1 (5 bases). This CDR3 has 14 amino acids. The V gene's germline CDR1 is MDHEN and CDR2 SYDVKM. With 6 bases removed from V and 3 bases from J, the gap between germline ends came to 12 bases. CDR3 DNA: TGTGCCAGCAGCCCCAGGGTCCTTGGAAACACCATATATTTT. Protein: CASSPRVLGNTIYF.

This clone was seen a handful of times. Here the CDR3 DNA reads TGTGCCAGCAGCGCCGAAGGACAGGGAAGGACTGAAGCTTTCTTT. Protein sequence: CASSAEGQGRTEAFF. This chain links TRBV9 with TRBJ1-1, with 8 bases identical to TRBD1. Germline lookup yields CDR1 SGDLS and CDR2 YYNGEE. Germline trimming cut 3 bases from V and 5 bases from J; bases unmatched to any gene: 9. The CDR3 runs 15 residues.

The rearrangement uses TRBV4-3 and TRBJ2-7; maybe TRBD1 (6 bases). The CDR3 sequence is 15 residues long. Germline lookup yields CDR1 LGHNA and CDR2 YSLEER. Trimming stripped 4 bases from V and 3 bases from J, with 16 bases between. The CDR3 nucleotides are TGCGCCAGCAGCCTCCATTGGGACACGGGCTACGAGCAGTACTTC. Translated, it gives CASSLHWDTGYEQYF.

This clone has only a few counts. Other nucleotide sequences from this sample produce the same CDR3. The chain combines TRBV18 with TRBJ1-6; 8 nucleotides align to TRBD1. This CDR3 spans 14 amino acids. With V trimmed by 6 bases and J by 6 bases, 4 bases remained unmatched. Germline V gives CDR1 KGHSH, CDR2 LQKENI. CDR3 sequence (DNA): TGTGCCAGCTCTCCCGGACAGGGTAATTCACCCCTCCACTTT. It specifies CASSPGQGNSPLHF.

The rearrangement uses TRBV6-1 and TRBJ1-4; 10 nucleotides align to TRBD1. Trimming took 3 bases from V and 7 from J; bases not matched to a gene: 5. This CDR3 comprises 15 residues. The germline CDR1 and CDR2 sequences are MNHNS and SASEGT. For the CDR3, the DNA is TGTGCCAGCAGTGAGGGGACAGGGGACAGTGAAAAACTGTTTTTT. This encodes CASSEGTGDSEKLFF.

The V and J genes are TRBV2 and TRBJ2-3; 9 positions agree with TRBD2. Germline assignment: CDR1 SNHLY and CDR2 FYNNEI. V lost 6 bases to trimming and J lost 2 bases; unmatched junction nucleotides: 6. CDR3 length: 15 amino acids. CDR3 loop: CASRVLAGNTDTQYF. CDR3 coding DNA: TGTGCCAGCAGGGTCCTAGCGGGGAACACAGATACGCAGTATTTT.

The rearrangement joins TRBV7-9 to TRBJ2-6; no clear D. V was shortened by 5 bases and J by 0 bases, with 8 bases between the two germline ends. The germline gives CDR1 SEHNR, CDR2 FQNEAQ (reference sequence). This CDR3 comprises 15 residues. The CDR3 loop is CASSLLDSGANVLTF. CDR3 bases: TGTGCCAGCAGCCTACTCGACTCTGGGGCCAACGTCCTGACTTTC.

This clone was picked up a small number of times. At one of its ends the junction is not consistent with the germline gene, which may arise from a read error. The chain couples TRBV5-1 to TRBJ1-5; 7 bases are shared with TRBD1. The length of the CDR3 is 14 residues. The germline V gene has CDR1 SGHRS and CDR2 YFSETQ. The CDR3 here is CASSPGTARGPQHF. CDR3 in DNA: TGTGCCAGCAGCCCTGGGACAGCTCGGGGGCCCCAGCATTTT.

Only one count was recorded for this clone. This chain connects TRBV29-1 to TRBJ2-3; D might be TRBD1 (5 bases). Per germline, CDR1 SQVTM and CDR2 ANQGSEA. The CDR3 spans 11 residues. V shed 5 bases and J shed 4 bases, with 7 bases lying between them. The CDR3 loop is CSVFRADTQYF. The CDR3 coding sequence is TGCAGCGTTTTCAGGGCAGATACGCAGTATTTT.

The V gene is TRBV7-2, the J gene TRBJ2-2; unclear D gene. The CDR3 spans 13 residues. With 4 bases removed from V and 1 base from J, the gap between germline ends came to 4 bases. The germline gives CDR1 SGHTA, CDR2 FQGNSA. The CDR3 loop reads CASSWLNTGELFF. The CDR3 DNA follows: TGTGCCAGCAGCTGGCTGAACACCGGGGAGCTGTTTTTT.

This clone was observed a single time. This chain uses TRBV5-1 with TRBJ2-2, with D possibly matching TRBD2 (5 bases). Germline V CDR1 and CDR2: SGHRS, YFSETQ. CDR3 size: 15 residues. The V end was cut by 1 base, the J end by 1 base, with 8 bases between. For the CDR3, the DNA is TGCGCCAGCAGCTTGTCTAGCTTGAACACCGGGGAGCTGTTTTTT. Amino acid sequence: CASSLSSLNTGELFF.

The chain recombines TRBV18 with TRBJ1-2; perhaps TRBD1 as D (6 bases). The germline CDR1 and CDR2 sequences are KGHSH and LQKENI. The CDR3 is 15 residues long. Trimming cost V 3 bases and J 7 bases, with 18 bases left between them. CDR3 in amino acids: CASSPPVQGRAGYTF. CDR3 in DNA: TGTGCCAGCTCACCCCCCGTACAGGGCAGGGCTGGCTACACCTTC.